This T cell receptor beta chain comes out of a study of blood T cell repertoires in COVID-19. Study-wide context: Nucleic acid was either cDNA or gDNA, and it came from T cells, B-cell-depleted T cells, or PBMCs.

The ends lost 4 bases at V and 0 bases at J; junction bases unmatched: 6. CDR1 is SGHAT and CDR2 is FQNNGV in the germline V gene. The CDR3 is 15 residues long. Some clones are missing from TCRdb's copy, which holds only in-frame ones; the method was immunoSEQ multiplex PCR. The repertoire holds under 350,000 clones, around 82% seen once, with around a tenth in the top ten. The chain uses TRBV11-2 and TRBJ2-7; the match to TRBD1 covers 7 bases. Material: peripheral blood. This TCR derives from a woman aged 45-59 years who had recovered from COVID-19. Here the CDR3 DNA reads TGTGCCAGCAGCTCCGTCGACAGGGCCTCCTACGAGCAGTACTTC. The encoded protein is CASSSVDRASYEQYF.